The clone carrying this T cell receptor beta chain was recorded at least ten times. These data come from a study of regulatory T cells in long-lasting Graves disease. Arm-PCR with iRepertoire HTBI primers amplified the CDR3 regions for these TCR beta libraries. In TCRdb, the multiplex PCR reads were re-called with MiXCR into one record per CDR3 protein. The data contain under 450,000 distinct CDR3 sequences, about 16% of them singletons. Time point specified: newly diagnosed GD, antithyroid drugs for less than 3 months. Making the TCR library involved RNA that had been extracted from PBMCs. This CDR3 is 12 amino acids long. V was cut by 2 bases and J by 6 bases, with 7 bases left in between. Germline V lookup: CDR1 MDHEN, CDR2 SYDVKM. These data were likewise used in another study, on T cells in Graves' hyperthyroidism and ophthalmopathy.

V gene TRBV28 combines with J gene TRBJ1-1; D is unresolved. The TCR was taken from a woman in her late teens or twenties with Graves disease. The sequences come from peripheral blood mononuclear cells (PBMCs), collected at new diagnosis, from a patient treated with antithyroid drugs. The CDR3 coding sequence is TGTGCCAGCAGTTTAATTCCCCCTGAAGCTTTCTTT. Amino acid sequence: CASSLIPPEAFF.